This T cell receptor beta chain comes out of a study of blood T cells in healthy people across ages. Broader study findings: Across the age range, TCR beta diversity per million T cells fell in a roughly linear way.

It was with a sample-barcoded 5' primer and a J-beta primer mix that a second PCR of roughly 7 to 12 cycles was run. TCRdb fed the 5' RACE reads into MiXCR, producing one record per CDR3 protein. The data contain about 780,000 distinct CDR3 sequences, about half of them seen just once; the ten biggest clones take up around 18%. This clonotype was seen only a few times. The antigen is not known. The source material was blood. This receptor was obtained from a man older than 75 in good health.

This CDR3 is CASSQDGGQSSNQPQHF. CDR3 nucleotides: TGTGCCAGCAGCCAAGATGGGGGACAGAGTAGCAATCAGCCCCAGCATTTT. The J gene is TRBJ1-5, the V gene TRBV4-2; 7 bases align to TRBD1. This CDR3 is built from 17 residues. Unmatched junction bases numbered 5, after V lost 0 bases and J lost 0 bases. Germline CDR1 LGHNA, CDR2 YNFKEQ.